This T cell receptor beta chain is from a study of blood T cell repertoires in COVID-19. Germline-derived CDR1 and CDR2 are LNHNV and YYDKDF (reference sequence). J lost 8 bases, V lost 1 base, and 4 bases had no gene match. The CDR3 loop spans 14 amino acids. Profiling relied on immunoSEQ multiplex PCR, and the TCRdb table lists in-frame clones only, not all of them. The sample has 100,000 or so clones; around four fifths are singletons. Sequencing was performed on peripheral blood. The clonotype was recovered from a man in his forties or fifties with active or convalescent COVID-19. The chain employs TRBV15 and TRBJ2-5, with 10 bases lining up with TRBD1. The CDR3 spells CATSRAGTGDTQYF. In DNA form, the CDR3 reads TGTGCCACCAGCAGAGCCGGGACAGGGGATACCCAGTACTTC.